This TCR beta chain was sequenced for a study of shared clonotypes between healthy human individuals. Study-wide background: The study used three CD4 naive, three CD4 memory, two CD8 naive and one CD8 memory plate per donor. Study-level findings and limits: Naive subsets typically showed greater estimated richness than memory subsets.

With regard to this clone: The antigen is undetermined.

V lost 5 bases to trimming and J lost 5 bases; unmatched junction nucleotides: 9. CDR3 size: 14 residues. CDR1 is SGHAT and CDR2 is FQNNGV in the germline V gene. Deep was the level used in running the assay. Assay used: immunoSEQ multiplex PCR; TCRdb lists only in-frame clones, some missing. The sample shows some 2,100,000 clones, approximately 95% of them seen only once. The chain joins TRBV11-2 to TRBJ2-7; 7 bases agree with TRBD2. The sequence came from a man aged 18 to 35 in good health. Specimen: naive CD4+ T cells sorted from blood. Subset denoted: CD45RA+ positively selected. The CDR3 nucleotides are TGTGCCAGCAGCCGACCTGAGGGGAGGGACGAGCAGTACTTC. Protein: CASSRPEGRDEQYF.